The next 12 T cell receptor beta chains were all read from a single sample in a study of T cell responses to AZD1222 COVID-19 vaccine (dated by TCRdb to the early 2020s). Libraries came from the immunoSEQ multiplex PCR assay. The table comes from immuneACCESS by way of TCRdb, which keeps in-frame sequences with V and J called. Part of the clones is missing from these tables; in studies checked, under half for an unresolved V gene and the rest for unknown reasons. The table for this sample lists about 150,000 clones; roughly 91% of them were counted only once. The ten largest make up roughly 9% of the sample. In light of the paper, this sample's time point label describes: baseline before first vaccination. The starting material was peripheral blood, obtained on day 0 of AZD1222 vaccination. These receptors originate from an adult in good health.

The gene calls are TRBV29-1 and TRBJ2-7; D is possibly TRBD1 (5 bases). The CDR3 is made up of 12 amino acids. Trimming pared 7 bases from V and 3 bases from J, leaving 13 bases between. CDR1 and CDR2 (germline): SQVTM, ANQGSEA. This chain's CDR3 is CSGQGEFYEQYF. The DNA for the CDR3 is TGCAGCGGCCAAGGGGAATTCTACGAGCAGTACTTC.

The chain has TRBV27 and TRBJ1-5; TRBD1 matches at 8 bases. Germline CDR1 is MNHEY and CDR2 is SMNVEV (reference sequence). The CDR3 runs 14 residues. Trimming cost V 6 bases and J 2 bases; bases outside gene matches: 3. CDR3 loop: CASSDRGGNQPQHF. The CDR3 DNA reads as TGTGCCAGCAGCGACAGGGGAGGCAATCAGCCCCAGCATTTT.

This clone was found once. The chain joins TRBV19 to TRBJ1-5, with 7 positions matching TRBD1. Unmatched junction bases numbered 9, after V lost 3 bases and J lost 1 base. Germline V gives CDR1 LNHDA, CDR2 SQIVND (reference sequence). The length of the CDR3 is 17 residues. The CDR3 DNA is TGTGCCAGTAGTATTTTGATTGGCAGGGGGAGCAATCAGCCCCAGCATTTT. As protein: CASSILIGRGSNQPQHF.

In this sample, this clone turned up once. J is TRBJ1-3 and V is TRBV30; D is undetermined. The V gene lost 8 bases and the J gene lost 0 bases, with 11 bases spanning the gap. CDR3 length: 13 residues. Per germline, CDR1 GTSNPN and CDR2 SVGIG (reference sequence). CDR3 sequence: CALGPTSGNTIYF. In DNA, the CDR3 is TGTGCCCTCGGACCGACCTCTGGAAACACCATATATTTT.

The chain has TRBV20-1 and TRBJ1-1, with D tentatively TRBD1 (6 bases). The CDR3 has 12 amino acids. Trimming cost V 3 bases and J 4 bases, with 9 bases left between them. Germline CDR1 is DFQATT and CDR2 is SNEGSKA (reference sequence). The CDR3 protein is CSASRGTTEAFF. Here the CDR3 DNA reads TGCAGTGCTAGTAGGGGGACCACTGAAGCTTTCTTT.

The chain joins TRBV18 to TRBJ1-2; TRBD1 aligns across 7 bases. V dropped 2 bases and J dropped 3; count of bases not matched to a gene: 6. CDR1 is KGHSH, CDR2 LQKENI, per germline. The CDR3 runs to 15 residues. CDR3 sequence: CASSPILQGDYGYTF. CDR3 in DNA: TGTGCCAGCTCACCAATCCTGCAGGGGGACTATGGCTACACCTTC.

The chain recombines TRBV30 with TRBJ1-1; D not resolved. CDR1 and CDR2 (germline): GTSNPN, SVGIG (reference sequence). The V gene lost 8 bases and the J gene lost 1 base, with 11 bases spanning the gap. The CDR3 is made up of 12 amino acids. CDR3 loop: CARGLGNTEAFF. CDR3 DNA: TGTGCCCGAGGGCTGGGGAACACTGAAGCTTTCTTT.

The table lists this clone with a count of one. V and J are TRBV9 and TRBJ1-2; no firm D call. With 0 bases removed from V and 3 bases from J, the gap between germline ends came to 6 bases. CDR3 length equals 13 residues. CDR1 is SGDLS, CDR2 YYNGEE, per germline. CDR3: CASSVEEDYGYTF. CDR3 coding DNA: TGTGCCAGCAGCGTAGAAGAGGACTATGGCTACACCTTC. Full variable domain (outside the CDR3, taken from reference TRBV9 and TRBJ1-2): DSGVTQTPKHLITATGQRVTLRCSPRSGDLSVYWYQQSLDQGLQFLIQYYNGEERAKGNILERFSAQQFPDLHSELNLSSLELGDSALYFCASSVEEDYGYTFGSGTRLTVV.

CDR3 in DNA: TGTGCCAGCAGCTACAGATACAATGAGCAGTTCTTC. Translation gives CASSYRYNEQFF. The chain employs TRBV14 and TRBJ2-1; D is uncertain. The CDR3 consists of 12 residues. The germline V gene has CDR1 SGHDN and CDR2 FVKESK. Trimming took off 5 bases at V and 4 bases at J, with 6 bases between the two ends.

The gene calls are TRBV6-5 and TRBJ1-5; 8 bases are a match to TRBD1. V lost 3 bases and J lost 7; bases outside the gene matches: 5. This CDR3 has 14 amino acids. The germline V gene has CDR1 MNHEY and CDR2 SVGAGI. In nucleotides, the CDR3 is TGTGCCAGCAGTTATGGACAGGGCGGCCAGCCCCAGCATTTT. Its translation: CASSYGQGGQPQHF.

The V call is TRBV4-1, the J call TRBJ1-2, with 9 bases fitting TRBD1. V shed 5 bases and J 6 bases; nucleotides not matched to a gene: 4. The V gene's germline CDR1 is MGHRA and CDR2 YSYEKL. The CDR3 length is 13 residues. CDR3 protein: CASSSWTGDGYTF. CDR3 in DNA: TGCGCCAGCAGCTCCTGGACAGGGGATGGCTACACCTTC.

The chain joins TRBV18 to TRBJ1-2, with 7 bases lining up with TRBD1. The CDR3 is 13 residues long. Germline assignment: CDR1 KGHSH and CDR2 LQKENI. V trimming: 4 bases; J trimming: 4 bases; junction bases outside the gene matches: 3. CDR3 in DNA: TGTGCCAGCTCACTAGACAGGGTCTATGGCTACACCTTC. Its translation is CASSLDRVYGYTF.